The rows below give T cell receptor beta chains drawn from one sample of a study of blood T cell repertoires in COVID-19. Sequenced by immunoSEQ multiplex PCR; TCRdb stores in-frame clones only, minus some. Altogether tens of thousands of clones are present, about 88% being singletons, with the ten largest covering about 7.7%. The sequenced material came from peripheral blood. The source of these receptors is a man in his 60s with acute or convalescent COVID-19. The CDR3 runs from the conserved cysteine through the conserved F or W. A D gene is named only where the DNA matches it firmly. Clone size is stated in some rows and not others, as once, few, many or a class when expanded.

clone size,D gene,V gene,J gene,CDR3 DNA,CDR3 protein
NA,NA,TRBV18,TRBJ2-1,TGTGCCAGCTCACCCCAGACTAGGAGCTCCTACAATGAGCAGTTCTTC,CASSPQTRSSYNEQFF
NA,NA,TRBV28,TRBJ1-6,TGTGCCAGCAGACTCACAGGAGACCATAATTCACCCCTCCACTTT,CASRLTGDHNSPLHF
NA,TRBD2,TRBV19,TRBJ2-7,TGTGCCAGTAGTATTGGCGGGGGGAGGAACGAGCAGTACTTC,CASSIGGGRNEQYF
NA,NA,TRBV6-1,TRBJ1-5,TGTGCCAGCAGTGAAAATTGGGGGAGGAATCAGCCCCAGCATTTT,CASSENWGRNQPQHF
NA,TRBD2,TRBV3-1/TRBV3-2,TRBJ2-1,TGTGCCAGCAGCCAAGATCGGGGGGCTAGCGGGCACAATGAGCAGTTCTTC,CASSQDRGASGHNEQFF
NA,NA,TRBV7-3,TRBJ2-3,TGTGCCAGCAGCTTAAATTCCAGAGATACGCAGTATTTT,CASSLNSRDTQYF
NA,TRBD1,TRBV7-8,TRBJ2-3,TGTGCCAGCAGCCCTTTACCCGGGACAGGGCATATCGGGGATACGCAGTATTTT,CASSPLPGTGHIGDTQYF
NA,TRBD2,TRBV19,TRBJ2-3,TGTGCCAGTAGTTTACTTCCCGGGACTAGCGGGAGGGATACGCAGTATTTT,CASSLLPGTSGRDTQYF
NA,TRBD2,TRBV2,TRBJ2-1,TGTGCCAGCAGGGGGGGGTCCCTCTTGTTTAATGAGCAGTTCTTC,CASRGGSLLFNEQFF
NA,TRBD1,TRBV3-1/TRBV3-2,TRBJ2-5,TGTGCCAGCAGGGAAACCGGGACAGGAGAGACCCAGTACTTC,CASRETGTGETQYF
NA,TRBD2,TRBV5-1,TRBJ2-7,TGCGCCAGCAGCTTGGTTAGCGGGACCTCCTACGAGCAGTACTTC,CASSLVSGTSYEQYF
NA,TRBD2,TRBV7-9,TRBJ2-7,TGTGCCAGCAGCTCGAATCTCGGCGGGGGCTCCTACGAGCAGTACTTC,CASSSNLGGGSYEQYF
NA,NA,TRBV10-2,TRBJ1-1,TGCGCCAGCGTGACTAACATGAACACTGAAGCTTTCTTT,CASVTNMNTEAFF
NA,NA,TRBV29-1,TRBJ2-3,TGCAGCGTTGCTTGGACTACCACAGATACGCAGTATTTT,CSVAWTTTDTQYF
NA,NA,TRBV5-1,TRBJ2-3,TGCGCCAGCAGCTTGGACAGGGCTTCTAGCACAGATACGCAGTATTTT,CASSLDRASSTDTQYF
once,NA,TRBV27,TRBJ2-7,TGTGCCAGCAGTTTATCAAGTCCCCCGAGCTCCTACGAGCAGTACTTC,CASSLSSPPSSYEQYF
NA,NA,TRBV5-1,TRBJ1-2,TGCGCCAGCAGCTCGATGACAGAAAACTATGGCTACACCTTC,CASSSMTENYGYTF
once,TRBD1,TRBV14,TRBJ2-2,TGTGCCAGCAGCCGGGGGACAGGGAGTACCGGGGAGCTGTTTTTT,CASSRGTGSTGELFF
NA,NA,TRBV2,TRBJ1-5,TGTGCCAGCAGCGCCGGACACAACTTGAATCAGCCCCAGCATTTT,CASSAGHNLNQPQHF
NA,TRBD1,TRBV5-1,TRBJ1-2,TGCGCCAGCAGCCCCGAGGGGACAGCATATGGCTACACCTTC,CASSPEGTAYGYTF
NA,TRBD1,TRBV9,TRBJ1-6,TGTGCCAGCAGCCAAACAGGGGTTAATTCACCCCTCCACTTT,CASSQTGVNSPLHF
NA,NA,TRBV6-5,TRBJ1-5,TGTGCCAGCAGTCCACATGAGCCCCAGCATTTT,CASSPHEPQHF
NA,TRBD2,TRBV25-1,TRBJ2-5,TGTGCCAGCAGTGTCCCGGGGGGGGAGACCCAGTACTTC,CASSVPGGETQYF
once,TRBD2,TRBV7-9,TRBJ2-3,TGTGCCAGCAGCTCGAGCGGGAGGGGGGATACGCAGTATTTT,CASSSSGRGDTQYF
NA,NA,TRBV11-2,TRBJ2-7,TGTGCCAGCAGCTACCACGGACAGACCTACGAGCAGTACTTC,CASSYHGQTYEQYF
NA,NA,TRBV5-4,TRBJ2-5,TGTGCCAGCAGCTTTCCAGGGGTCGAGACCCAGTACTTC,CASSFPGVETQYF
NA,TRBD1,TRBV19,TRBJ1-1,TGTGCCAGTAGCCCGGGACAGGTGAACACTGAAGCTTTCTTT,CASSPGQVNTEAFF
once,NA,TRBV18,TRBJ1-2,TGTGCCAGCTCAGCCGTTACAGGTGCTCTTAACTATGGCTACACCTTC,CASSAVTGALNYGYTF
NA,TRBD1,TRBV19,TRBJ2-3,TGTGCCAGTAGGGAAAGGGGACAGGGGGTCACAGATACGCAGTATTTT,CASRERGQGVTDTQYF
medium-sized,NA,TRBV5-8,TRBJ1-1,TGTGCCAGCAGCCACGGGCGGGGCTACTTGAACACTGAAGCTTTCTTT,CASSHGRGYLNTEAFF
NA,TRBD1,TRBV5-1,TRBJ1-1,TGCGCCAGCAGCAACCTACAGGGGACGGGCACTGAAGCTTTCTTT,CASSNLQGTGTEAFF
NA,TRBD2,TRBV18,TRBJ2-1,TGTGCCAGCTCACCCCGAGGACTAGCGGGAGGAACATGGGAGCAGTTCTTC,CASSPRGLAGGTWEQFF
NA,NA,TRBV6-2/TRBV6-3,TRBJ1-2,TGTGCCAGCAGTTTCGTCCAGGTGGGCTACACCTTC,CASSFVQVGYTF
NA,NA,TRBV27,TRBJ1-6,TGTGCCAGCAGTTTTCAGGGTTTGGATTCACCCCTCCACTTT,CASSFQGLDSPLHF
NA,TRBD2,TRBV6-4,TRBJ2-7,TGTGCCAGCAGCGCAACGGGGGGGCCAGGGGAGCAGTACTTC,CASSATGGPGEQYF
NA,TRBD2,TRBV7-7,TRBJ2-1,TGTGCCAGCAGCCCCGGGACTAGCGGAAAGAACAATGAGCAGTTCTTC,CASSPGTSGKNNEQFF
NA,NA,TRBV5-6,TRBJ2-1,TGTGCCAGCAGCTTGAAAGCGGGTGGCTACAATGAGCAGTTCTTC,CASSLKAGGYNEQFF
NA,NA,TRBV18,TRBJ1-3,TGTGCCAGCTCACCAGGGACAACTGGAAACACCATATATTTT,CASSPGTTGNTIYF
NA,NA,TRBV19,TRBJ2-1,TGTGCCAGTAGCGATCGGTCTTATGAGCAGTTCTTC,CASSDRSYEQFF
NA,NA,TRBV9,TRBJ2-7,TGTGCCAGCAGCGTAGATCCGGGAGCCTCCTACGAGCAGTACTTC,CASSVDPGASYEQYF
NA,NA,TRBV27,TRBJ1-6,TGTGCCAGCAGTTTCGGGGTAGTTAATTCACCCCTCCACTTT,CASSFGVVNSPLHF
NA,TRBD1,TRBV9,TRBJ1-1,TGTGCCAGCAGCGTAGGCAGGGGGCTAAGTGAAGCTTTCTTT,CASSVGRGLSEAFF
NA,NA,TRBV15,TRBJ1-3,TGTGCCACCAGCAGAGTTTCAGTTCCTGGAAACACCATATATTTT,CATSRVSVPGNTIYF
NA,NA,TRBV20-1,TRBJ1-6,TGCAGTGCTAGTGCGGCGGGGAGCTCCTATAATTCACCCCTCCACTTT,CSASAAGSSYNSPLHF
NA,TRBD1,TRBV27,TRBJ2-5,TGTGCCAGCAGTCCCCGGACAGGTGCTCTAGGGGAGACCCAGTACTTC,CASSPRTGALGETQYF
NA,NA,TRBV9,TRBJ1-6,TGTGCCAGCAGCACCCGCTTTGGTGGGGCAGATTCACCCCTCCACTTT,CASSTRFGGADSPLHF
NA,TRBD2,TRBV6-4,TRBJ2-3,TGTGCCAGCAGTGACTCGGGTCTAGCGGGTACGCAGTATTTT,CASSDSGLAGTQYF
NA,TRBD1,TRBV6-5,TRBJ2-6,TGTGCCAGCAGTAAGGGACAGGGTGGGGCCAACGTCCTGACTTTC,CASSKGQGGANVLTF
NA,NA,TRBV5-6,TRBJ1-1,TGTGCCAGCAAGCGAACAGGGATGAACACTGAAGCTTTCTTT,CASKRTGMNTEAFF
NA,TRBD1,TRBV5-1,TRBJ2-3,TGCGCCAGCAGCTTGGTAGGGGCAGGGGGTGCAGATACGCAGTATTTT,CASSLVGAGGADTQYF
NA,TRBD1,TRBV6-5,TRBJ2-7,TGTGCCAGCAGTCCGACAGGGGTCGACGAGCAGTACTTC,CASSPTGVDEQYF
NA,TRBD1,TRBV11-1,TRBJ1-1,TGTGCCAGCAGCTTCCCCGGGACAGCGAACACTGAAGCTTTCTTT,CASSFPGTANTEAFF
NA,NA,TRBV12-3/TRBV12-4,TRBJ2-7,TGTGCCAGCAGTAGGGCCGAGGGATACGAGCAGTACTTC,CASSRAEGYEQYF
NA,TRBD1,TRBV5-1,TRBJ1-1,TGCGCCAGCAGCCTCAGGGGGTTTTATGACACTGAAGCTTTCTTT,CASSLRGFYDTEAFF
NA,TRBD1,TRBV10-3,TRBJ1-2,TGTGCCATCAGTGAGACAGGGGGCGACTATGGCTACACCTTC,CAISETGGDYGYTF